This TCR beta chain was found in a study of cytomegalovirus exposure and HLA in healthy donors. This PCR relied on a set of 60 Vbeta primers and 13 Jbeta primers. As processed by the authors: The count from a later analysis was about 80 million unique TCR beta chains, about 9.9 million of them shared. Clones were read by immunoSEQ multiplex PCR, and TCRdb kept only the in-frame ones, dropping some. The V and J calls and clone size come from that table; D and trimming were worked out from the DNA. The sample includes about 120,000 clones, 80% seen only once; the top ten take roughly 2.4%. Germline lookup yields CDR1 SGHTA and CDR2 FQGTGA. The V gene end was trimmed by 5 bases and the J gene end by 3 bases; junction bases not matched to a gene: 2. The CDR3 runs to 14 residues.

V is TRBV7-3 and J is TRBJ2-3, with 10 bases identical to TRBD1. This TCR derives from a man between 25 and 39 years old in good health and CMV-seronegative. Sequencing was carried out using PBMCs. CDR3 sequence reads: CASSADRGTDTQYF. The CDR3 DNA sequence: TGTGCCAGCAGCGCGGACAGGGGGACAGATACGCAGTATTTT. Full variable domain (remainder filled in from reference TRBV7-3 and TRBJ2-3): GAGVSQTPSNKVTEKGKYVELRCDPISGHTALYWYRQSLGQGPEFLIYFQGTGAADDSGLPNDRFFAVRPEGSVSTLKIQRTERGDSAVYLCASSADRGTDTQYFGPGTRLTVL.